This T cell receptor beta chain comes out of a study of blood T cell repertoires in COVID-19. About the study: From the United States, Italy and Spain came samples of acute and convalescent COVID-19.

Data came from immunoSEQ multiplex PCR; TCRdb stores just in-frame clones and leaves some out. The sample consists of roughly 670,000 clones, 70% to 90% of them appearing once. CDR3 length: 11 residues. CDR1 is SNHLY and CDR2 is FYNNEI in the germline V gene. V was shortened by 7 bases and J by 3 bases, with 7 bases between the two germline ends. Sequencing was performed on peripheral blood. The J gene is TRBJ2-7, the V gene TRBV2; no clear D. The sequence was obtained from a woman aged 18 to 35 with acute or convalescent COVID-19. This CDR3 is CASTSFYEQYF. CDR3 DNA: TGTGCCAGCACTAGTTTCTACGAGCAGTACTTC. The full variable domain, its missing parts supplied by reference TRBV2 and TRBJ2-7, is EPEVTQTPSHQVTQMGQEVILRCVPISNHLYFYWYRQILGQKVEFLVSFYNNEISEKSEIFDDQFSVERPDGSNFTLKIRSTKLEDSAMYFCASTSFYEQYFGPGTRLTVT.